These 27 T cell receptor beta chains were sequenced from one sample in a study of vaccination and CD4 T cells after COVID-19. Their antigens remain unidentified. The Oncomine TCR Beta short-read assay was applied to DNA of cultured CD4+ T cells. TCRdb reprocessed the PCR reads with MiXCR, giving one entry per CDR3 protein. This table holds more than 20,000 distinct CDR3 sequences, around two fifths found once. This sample's time point: late sampling 161 to 241 days after vaccination in three convalescent patients. Treatment: approximately 11-day PBMC culture with coronavirus spike peptide pools or control peptides (ViraFEST assay). Here the sequenced sample was CD4+ T cells from blood, cultured in vitro, taken about 7 months after SARS-CoV-2 vaccination. The source of these receptors is a human donor who had recovered from COVID-19.

The J gene is TRBJ2-5, the V gene TRBV10-3; D call uncertain. With 3 bases removed from V and 1 base from J, the gap between germline ends came to 15 bases. The CDR3 has 16 amino acids. Germline assignment: CDR1 ENHRY and CDR2 SYGVKD. The CDR3 DNA reads TGTGCCATCAGTGACTCCAGGTCGCCATCCCAAGAGACCCAGTACTTC. Translated, it gives CAISDSRSPSQETQYF.

This chain uses TRBV7-3 with TRBJ1-1; tentatively, D is TRBD1 (5 bases). Germline CDR1 is SGHTA and CDR2 is FQGTGA. V gave up 4 bases and J gave up 7 bases, with 16 bases separating them. The CDR3 extends over 14 amino acids. CDR3 coding DNA: TGTGCCAGCAGCTCCAATCTATGGGACGGTGAAGCTTTCTTT. The encoded protein is CASSSNLWDGEAFF.

This sequence joins TRBV2 and TRBJ2-7; 13 bases align to TRBD2. Germline V gene data show CDR1 as SNHLY and CDR2 as FYNNEI. Losses at the gene ends were 6 bases for V and 4 bases for J; bases not matched to a gene: 0. The CDR3 runs to 13 residues. This chain's CDR3 is CASRGLAGYEQYF. CDR3 DNA sequence: TGTGCCAGCAGGGGACTAGCGGGGTACGAGCAGTACTTC.

The chain links TRBV20-1 to TRBJ1-1; D not certain. Germline V gene data show CDR1 as DFQATT and CDR2 as SNEGSKA (reference sequence). V shed 1 base and J shed 6 bases, with 18 bases lying between them. This CDR3 comprises 15 residues. CDR3 coding DNA: TGCAGTGCTAGAGGATCACCGGACGGGAAACCTGAAGCTTTCTTT. Translation gives CSARGSPDGKPEAFF.

The CDR3 DNA sequence: TGTGCCACCAGTGATTTCTCGGGGGGCAATTCGGATACGCAGTATTTT. Protein: CATSDFSGGNSDTQYF. The chain carries TRBV24-1 and TRBJ2-3, with D possibly TRBD2 on 7 matching bases. V was shortened by 1 base and J by 6 bases, with 16 bases between the two germline ends. Germline CDR1 and CDR2: KGHDR and SFDVKD. This CDR3 has 16 residues.

This sequence joins TRBV6-2 or TRBV6-3 and TRBJ1-1; D unresolved. CDR3 length: 13 amino acids. Germline lookup yields CDR1 MNHEY and CDR2 SVGEGT. V was pared by 5 bases and J by 2 bases, with 9 bases between. In DNA, the CDR3 is TGTGCCAGCAGTCATTATTCTAACACTGAAGCTTTCTTT. Translated: CASSHYSNTEAFF.

The chain links TRBV6-5 to TRBJ2-7, with TRBD2 identical over 7 bases. The CDR3 is made up of 14 amino acids. Germline V gene data show CDR1 as MNHEY and CDR2 as SVGAGI. After removal of 0 bases from V and 4 bases from J, the junction contained 3 bases not matched to a gene. The CDR3 nucleotides read TGTGCCAGCAGTTACTCGGGGGGGTCGTACGAGCAGTACTTC. Protein sequence: CASSYSGGSYEQYF.

The chain employs TRBV27 and TRBJ2-1; 8 positions agree with TRBD2. The CDR3 runs 16 residues. From germline, CDR1 is MNHEY and CDR2 SMNVEV (reference sequence). V lost 3 bases and J lost 8; bases outside the gene matches: 12. CDR3 nucleotides: TGTGCCAGCAGTTTGCGGGGGCTAGCGGGCAGGGATGAGCAGTTCTTC. Protein: CASSLRGLAGRDEQFF.

The count of this clonotype is one. The rearrangement joins TRBV5-4 to TRBJ2-5; no reliable D call. CDR1 and CDR2 (germline): SGHNT, YYREEE (reference sequence). With 4 bases removed from V and 5 bases from J, the gap between germline ends came to 15 bases. The CDR3 has 14 residues. CDR3 region: CASSPIGRRETQYF. CDR3 coding DNA: TGTGCCAGCAGCCCAATTGGCCGACGGGAGACCCAGTACTTC. Based on the CDR3 plus reference TRBV5-4 and TRBJ2-5, the full variable domain is ETGVTQSPTHLIKTRGQQVTLRCSSQSGHNTVSWYQQALGQGPQFIFQYYREEENGRGNFPPRFSGLQFPNYSSELNVNALELDDSALYLCASSPIGRRETQYFGPGTRLLVL.

The chain is built from TRBV6-1 and TRBJ2-5, with D possibly TRBD2 on 6 matching bases. The ends were cut back, 7 bases at V and 3 bases at J, with 18 bases in the middle. There are 15 residues in the CDR3. The germline V gene encodes CDR1 MNHNS and CDR2 SASEGT. CDR3 in amino acids: CASKASGVQEETQYF. DNA for the CDR3: TGTGCCAGCAAAGCGTCGGGGGTACAAGAAGAGACCCAGTACTTC.

The genes are TRBV20-1 and TRBJ2-3; perhaps TRBD2 as D (5 bases). The CDR3 runs to 13 residues. Trimming shortened V by 8 bases and J by 3 bases, and 15 bases separated the two germline ends. Germline assignment: CDR1 DFQATT and CDR2 SNEGSKA (reference sequence). CDR3 loop: CSISAWRTDTQYF. Written as DNA, the CDR3 is TGCAGTATTAGCGCCTGGAGGACAGATACGCAGTATTTT.

The table lists this clonotype with a count of one. The chain recombines TRBV6-1 with TRBJ2-1; 7 bases line up with TRBD2. This CDR3 has 13 residues. Germline values: CDR1 MNHNS, CDR2 SASEGT. Germline trimming cut 4 bases from V and 5 bases from J; bases unmatched to any gene: 2. As DNA, the CDR3 is TGTGCCAGCAGTGGACTAGCCAACAATGAGCAGTTCTTC. It codes for CASSGLANNEQFF.

The chain has TRBV20-1 and TRBJ2-6; D may be TRBD2 (5 bases). The CDR3 consists of 14 residues. The germline V gene has CDR1 DFQATT and CDR2 SNEGSKA (reference sequence). V was trimmed by 6 bases and J by 4 bases, leaving 13 bases between them. The DNA of the CDR3 is TGCAGTGCCGGGGTCTTTCCCGGGGCCAACGTCCTGACTTTC. Its protein product is CSAGVFPGANVLTF.

The rearrangement uses TRBV12-1 and TRBJ2-5. TRBV12-1 counts as a pseudogene. The CDR3 is made up of 11 amino acids. CDR3 residues: CASSIEETQYF. The DNA for the CDR3 is TGTGCCAGCAGCATTGAAGAGACCCAGTACTTC.

V is TRBV20-1 and J is TRBJ2-7; TRBD2 agrees at 7 bases. V gave up 5 bases and J gave up 1 base; unmatched junction bases: 8. The CDR3 runs 14 residues. CDR1 is DFQATT and CDR2 is SNEGSKA in the germline V gene (reference sequence). CDR3 sequence (DNA): TGCAGTGCTTCTCCCCCCGGGAGGTCCTACGAGCAGTACTTC. This translates into CSASPPGRSYEQYF.

This clonotype has only a few counts. The chain joins TRBV7-2 to TRBJ2-7; D is ambiguous. Trimming took 3 bases from V and 2 from J, leaving 14 bases between them. Germline CDR1 SGHTA, CDR2 FQGNSA. The CDR3 is made up of 15 amino acids. Here the CDR3 DNA reads TGTGCCAGCAGCTTTCTCCCAACAGACACCTACGAGCAGTACTTC. It codes for CASSFLPTDTYEQYF.

V and J are TRBV6-5 and TRBJ2-1, with TRBD2 matching 11 bases. The CDR3 is 17 residues long. Germline V gene data show CDR1 as MNHEY and CDR2 as SVGAGI. Trimming at V came to 0 bases and at J to 8 bases, leaving 9 bases not matched to a gene. The CDR3 sequence: CASSYSLAGAPGDEQFF. The CDR3 nucleotides are TGTGCCAGCAGTTACTCACTAGCGGGAGCCCCAGGCGATGAGCAGTTCTTC.

This chain connects TRBV24-1 to TRBJ2-5; possible D gene TRBD2, 7 bases. Germline V gene lookup returns CDR1 KGHDR and CDR2 SFDVKD. V was clipped by 7 bases and J by 5 bases, with 22 bases between them. This CDR3 has 16 amino acids. The CDR3 loop is CATSQGTNIVPETQYF. DNA for the CDR3: TGTGCCACCAGCCAGGGGACTAATATAGTCCCGGAGACCCAGTACTTC.

The chain links TRBV28 to TRBJ2-7; 11 bases map to TRBD1. Unmatched junction bases numbered 7, after V lost 5 bases and J lost 1 base. Germline CDR1 reads MDHEN; CDR2 reads SYDVKM. The CDR3 totals 16 residues. CDR3 DNA sequence: TGTGCCAGCAGTCAACCGGGACAGGGGGAGTCCTACGAGCAGTACTTC. Translating it yields CASSQPGQGESYEQYF.

The V and J genes are TRBV20-1 and TRBJ1-2; D is undetermined. Germline-derived CDR1 and CDR2 are DFQATT and SNEGSKA (reference sequence). This CDR3 is 15 amino acids long. V was pared by 0 bases and J by 6 bases, with 17 bases between. CDR3 in DNA: TGCAGTGCTAGAGATGCGGACTCTCCCCTGGATGGCTACACCTTC. It is translated as CSARDADSPLDGYTF.

J is TRBJ2-5 and V is TRBV20-1, with TRBD2 identical over 7 bases. Germline loops: CDR1 DFQATT, CDR2 SNEGSKA (reference sequence). The J segment lost 5 bases and the V segment lost 3 bases, leaving 3 bases of the junction unmatched. The CDR3 runs 12 residues. CDR3 in amino acids: CSASGGSETQYF. The DNA for the CDR3 is TGCAGTGCTAGTGGCGGGAGTGAGACCCAGTACTTC.

J is TRBJ1-1 and V is TRBV6-5; D is unresolved. The CDR3 runs to 13 residues. The V end lost 5 bases, the J end lost 1 base, and 8 bases lay between the germline ends. Germline V CDR1 and CDR2: MNHEY, SVGAGI. This CDR3 is CASSGQRNTEAFF. DNA of the CDR3: TGTGCCAGCAGTGGGCAGCGGAACACTGAAGCTTTCTTT.

This clonotype appeared a few times. The chain has TRBV10-2 and TRBJ1-2, with TRBD1 identical over 7 bases. V lost 5 bases to trimming and J lost 3 bases; unmatched junction nucleotides: 3. Germline CDR1 reads WSHSY; CDR2 reads SAAADI. CDR3 length equals 13 residues. In nucleotides, the CDR3 is TGCGCCAGCAGTAGGCAGGGGGACTATGGCTACACCTTC. Amino acids: CASSRQGDYGYTF.

This clonotype was detected only once. The rearrangement uses TRBV20-1 and TRBJ2-1; 7 bases fit TRBD2. This CDR3 is 16 amino acids long. J was trimmed by 10 bases and V by 2 bases; bases with no gene match: 17. The germline V gene encodes CDR1 DFQATT and CDR2 SNEGSKA (reference sequence). The DNA for the CDR3 is TGCAGTGCTAGACGCAGGGACTACTCCCCTTCGGGGGAGCAGTTCTTC. Residues: CSARRRDYSPSGEQFF.

The chain combines TRBV6-1 with TRBJ2-3; 7 bases are shared with TRBD2. This CDR3 is built from 14 residues. V gave up 4 bases and J gave up 9 bases; unmatched junction bases: 10. Germline V gene lookup returns CDR1 MNHNS and CDR2 SASEGT. The CDR3: CASSVDWEGKTQYF. The CDR3 DNA follows: TGTGCCAGCAGTGTCGATTGGGAGGGGAAGACGCAGTATTTT.

This chain joins TRBV20-1 and TRBJ2-3; TRBD2 aligns across 8 bases. The CDR3 totals 15 residues. Trimming cost V 1 base and J 1 base; bases outside gene matches: 4. CDR1 and CDR2 from the germline V gene are DFQATT and SNEGSKA (reference sequence). CDR3 sequence (DNA): TGCAGTGCTAGAGTCTCAGCGGGAGGCACAGATACGCAGTATTTT. Amino acids: CSARVSAGGTDTQYF.

This chain's CDR3 is CAIKDSGTDEQYF. The CDR3 region has the DNA TGTGCCATCAAAGATTCCGGGACAGACGAGCAGTACTTC. The V gene is TRBV28, the J gene TRBJ2-7; TRBD1 agrees at 7 bases. The V gene end was trimmed by 10 bases and the J gene end by 5 bases; junction bases not matched to a gene: 11. Germline assignment: CDR1 MDHEN and CDR2 SYDVKM. The CDR3 is made up of 13 amino acids.